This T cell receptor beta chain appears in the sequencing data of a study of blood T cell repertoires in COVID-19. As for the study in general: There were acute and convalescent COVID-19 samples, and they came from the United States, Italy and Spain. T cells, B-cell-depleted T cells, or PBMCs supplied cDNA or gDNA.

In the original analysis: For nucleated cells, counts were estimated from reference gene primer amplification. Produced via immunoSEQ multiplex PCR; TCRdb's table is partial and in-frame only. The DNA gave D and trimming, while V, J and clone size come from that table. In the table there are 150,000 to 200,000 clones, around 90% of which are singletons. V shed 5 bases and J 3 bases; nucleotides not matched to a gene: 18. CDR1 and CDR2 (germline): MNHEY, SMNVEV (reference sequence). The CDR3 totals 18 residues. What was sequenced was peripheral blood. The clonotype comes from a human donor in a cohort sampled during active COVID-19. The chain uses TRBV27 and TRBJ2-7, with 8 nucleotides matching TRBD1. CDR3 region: CASSTTQKTGEVDYEQYF. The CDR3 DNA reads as TGTGCCAGCAGTACCACCCAAAAGACAGGGGAGGTCGACTACGAGCAGTACTTC.